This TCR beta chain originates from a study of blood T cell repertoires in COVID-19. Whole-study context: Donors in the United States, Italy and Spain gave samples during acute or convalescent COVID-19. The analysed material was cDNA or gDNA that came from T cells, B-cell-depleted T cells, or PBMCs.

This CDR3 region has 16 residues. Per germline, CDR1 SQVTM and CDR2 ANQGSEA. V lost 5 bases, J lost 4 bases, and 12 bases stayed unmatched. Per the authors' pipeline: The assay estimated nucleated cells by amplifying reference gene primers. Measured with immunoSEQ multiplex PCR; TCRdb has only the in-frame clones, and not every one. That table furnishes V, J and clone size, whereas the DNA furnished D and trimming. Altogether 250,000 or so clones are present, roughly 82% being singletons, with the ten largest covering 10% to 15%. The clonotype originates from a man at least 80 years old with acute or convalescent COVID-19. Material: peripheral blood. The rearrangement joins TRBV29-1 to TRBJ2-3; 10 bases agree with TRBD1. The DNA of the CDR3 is TGCAGCGTTTCGCTGAGGGACAGGGGTAGGCCAGATACGCAGTATTTT. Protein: CSVSLRDRGRPDTQYF.